The 20 T cell receptor beta chains listed next were all sequenced from one sample in a study of PD-1 blockade in classical Hodgkin lymphoma (dated by TCRdb to 2019 to 2021). Library creation used the immunoSEQ multiplex PCR assay. As stored in TCRdb, this immuneACCESS dataset retains in-frame rearrangements with V and J assigned. A fraction of the clones does not appear; measured against another copy, unresolved V genes explain less than half of the discrepancy, and the remainder lacks a known reason. Across this sample there are 20,000 to 25,000 clones, with around 80% seen only once. The ten largest clones represent 3% to 4% of the sample. The sample's time point, from its label and the paper: cycle 4 day 1 (C4D1), after 6 weeks of nivolumab. Every trial patient had relapsed following autologous stem cell transplantation, and prior brentuximab vedotin exposure was what differed among cohorts A, B and C. CD4+ T cells were purified from thawed PBMCs by magnetic negative selection with a Miltenyi CD4+ T cell isolation kit.

The sample in question was CD4+ T cells from blood, obtained before the fourth cycle of nivolumab. These receptors all stem from a human donor with classical Hodgkin lymphoma.

This clone was seen more than once but under ten times. The V and J genes are TRBV5-8 and TRBJ2-2; D possibly corresponds to TRBD1 (5 bases). The germline gives CDR1 SGHTS, CDR2 YDEGEE. V lost 6 bases and J lost 4, with 16 bases in between. The CDR3 spans 15 residues. CDR3 residues: CASTPWTSFTGELFF. In DNA, the CDR3 is TGTGCCAGCACCCCGTGGACATCGTTCACCGGGGAGCTGTTTTTT.

The chain joins TRBV18 to TRBJ2-5, with D unclear. Germline V lookup: CDR1 KGHSH, CDR2 LQKENI. V gave up 3 bases and J gave up 2 bases, with 10 bases separating them. This CDR3 has 14 residues. The CDR3 spells CASSPGQRQETQYF. CDR3 bases: TGTGCCAGCTCACCTGGGCAGAGACAAGAGACCCAGTACTTC.

The chain links TRBV12-5 to TRBJ1-1; no clear D gene. CDR3 length: 12 amino acids. V was clipped by 0 bases and J by 5 bases, with 4 bases between them. Looked up from germline, CDR1 is LGHNT and CDR2 is FRNRAP. Here the CDR3 reads CASGLVLTEAFF. The CDR3 DNA is TGTGCTAGTGGTTTGGTACTGACTGAAGCTTTCTTT.

This chain links TRBV30 with TRBJ1-1; weak D call: TRBD1 (6 bases). The germline gives CDR1 GTSNPN, CDR2 SVGIG (reference sequence). The ends were cut back, 3 bases at V and 8 bases at J, with 19 bases in the middle. The CDR3 covers 14 residues. The CDR3 DNA sequence: TGTGCCTGGAGCCTGGGGGGCGGGTGGTCAGAAGCTTTCTTT. Its translation is CAWSLGGGWSEAFF.

This chain links TRBV28 with TRBJ1-1; D possibly corresponds to TRBD1 (5 bases). The germline V gene has CDR1 MDHEN and CDR2 SYDVKM. V was cut by 6 bases and J by 6 bases, with 11 bases left in between. The CDR3 extends over 12 amino acids. The CDR3 DNA follows: TGTGCCAGCAGCTCCGGGGGACCTGAAGCTTTCTTT. Its translation: CASSSGGPEAFF.

The chain joins TRBV28 to TRBJ2-7; tentative D call: TRBD2 (7 bases). V lost 5 bases, J lost 7 bases, and 21 bases lay in between. Germline lookup yields CDR1 MDHEN and CDR2 SYDVKM. This CDR3 comprises 15 residues. The CDR3 sequence is CASSPSGAGAKEQYF. The CDR3, as DNA: TGTGCCAGCAGTCCCTCAGGGGCGGGGGCGAAAGAGCAGTACTTC.

The chain links TRBV19 to TRBJ1-5, with TRBD1 matching over 7 bases. CDR1 LNHDA and CDR2 SQIVND come from the germline V gene (reference sequence). The CDR3 runs 15 residues. V was clipped by 2 bases and J by 4 bases; unmatched bases: 5. The CDR3 protein is CASSIISTGNQPQHF. Here the CDR3 DNA reads TGTGCCAGTAGTATAATATCGACAGGGAATCAGCCCCAGCATTTT.

The chain uses TRBV5-1 and TRBJ2-5; 9 nucleotides agree with TRBD1. Germline V gene sequence: CDR1 SGHRS, CDR2 YFSETQ. The V and J ends lost 4 bases and 3 bases, in that order; junction bases with no gene match: 13. The CDR3 consists of 17 residues. The CDR3 protein is CASSPGITGGWEETQYF. In DNA form, the CDR3 reads TGCGCCAGCAGCCCTGGCATTACAGGGGGCTGGGAAGAGACCCAGTACTTC.

Only one count was recorded for this clone. The chain uses TRBV12-5 and TRBJ2-3; 7 bases line up with TRBD1. The length of the CDR3 is 14 residues. The J segment lost 2 bases and the V segment lost 5 bases, leaving 4 bases of the junction unmatched. Germline V CDR1 and CDR2: LGHNT, FRNRAP. The CDR3 protein is CASGRDSHTDTQYF. As DNA, the CDR3 is TGTGCTAGTGGTCGGGACAGCCACACAGATACGCAGTATTTT.

There are a few counts of this clone. The same CDR3 arises from other DNA sequences in this sample as well. The J gene is TRBJ2-5, the V gene TRBV7-3; tentatively, D is TRBD2 (6 bases). Germline CDR1 is SGHTA and CDR2 is FQGTGA. Trimming cost V 1 base and J 5 bases, with 8 bases left between them. This CDR3 has 13 residues. The CDR3 loop reads CASSLSGGETQYF. DNA for the CDR3: TGTGCCAGCAGCTTAAGCGGAGGGGAGACCCAGTACTTC.

This chain links TRBV5-1 with TRBJ2-4; no definite D call. The germline V and J ends were trimmed by 4 bases and 8 bases, with 13 bases remaining between them. This CDR3 has 13 amino acids. The germline V gene encodes CDR1 SGHRS and CDR2 YFSETQ. The CDR3 DNA is TGCGCCAGCAGCACCCCGGGTAGGGACATTCAGTACTTC. It is translated as CASSTPGRDIQYF.

The chain combines TRBV18 with TRBJ1-3; D is ambiguous. This CDR3 comprises 15 residues. Deletions cut 0 bases from V and 1 base from J, with 7 bases between. Germline V gene lookup returns CDR1 KGHSH and CDR2 LQKENI. The CDR3, as DNA: TGTGCCAGCTCACCACCATCACAGTCTGGAAACACCATATATTTT. Translation: CASSPPSQSGNTIYF.

The chain recombines TRBV6-1 with TRBJ1-5; D is unresolved. Germline CDR1 MNHNS, CDR2 SASEGT. The CDR3 sequence is 16 residues long. Trimming cost V 3 bases and J 5 bases, with 17 bases left between them. CDR3 bases: TGTGCCAGCAGTGAGGCGTTGGGCTTTGGGGATCAGCCCCAGCATTTT. Protein: CASSEALGFGDQPQHF.

The chain recombines TRBV28 with TRBJ2-7, with a possible D match to TRBD1 (6 bases). Germline CDR1 and CDR2: MDHEN and SYDVKM. The ends were cut back, 4 bases at V and 4 bases at J, with 17 bases in the middle. This CDR3 spans 15 amino acids. Here the CDR3 DNA reads TGTGCCAGCAGTTGGGACATCGCACTGGAATACGAGCAGTACTTC. Protein sequence: CASSWDIALEYEQYF.

In regard to this clone: Other DNA sequences from this sample encode an identical CDR3 as well. CDR3 loop: CASSPPTSGSYEQYF. The CDR3 DNA is TGTGCCAGCAGCCCCCCGACTAGCGGGAGTTACGAGCAGTACTTC. The V gene is TRBV5-4, the J gene TRBJ2-7, with 12 nucleotides matching TRBD2. This CDR3 has 15 residues. The germline V gene has CDR1 SGHNT and CDR2 YYREEE (reference sequence). The V segment lost 4 bases and the J segment 4 bases; nucleotides outside the gene matches: 6.

This clone was counted between two and nine times. The chain carries TRBV30 and TRBJ1-1, with D tentatively TRBD1 (5 bases). V gave up 6 bases and J gave up 6 bases, with 17 bases separating them. CDR3 size: 13 residues. CDR1 is GTSNPN and CDR2 is SVGIG in the germline V gene (reference sequence). The CDR3 sequence: CACPTVGVSEAFF. The CDR3 region has the DNA TGTGCCTGTCCGACGGTGGGGGTCTCTGAAGCTTTCTTT.

Written as DNA, the CDR3 is TGTGCCAGCAGCTTCAACAGGGGGGATACGCAGTATTTT. This gives the protein CASSFNRGDTQYF. V and J are TRBV7-2 and TRBJ2-3, with 8 bases fitting TRBD1. From germline, CDR1 is SGHTA and CDR2 FQGNSA. The CDR3 has 13 amino acids. After removal of 3 bases from V and 6 bases from J, the junction contained 2 bases not matched to a gene.

This chain connects TRBV7-2 to TRBJ1-1, with a possible D match to TRBD1 (5 bases). This CDR3 has 14 residues. Per the germline V gene, CDR1 is SGHTA and CDR2 is FQGNSA. V was pared by 4 bases and J by 3 bases, with 12 bases between. The CDR3 reads CASSSQGGDTEAFF. DNA of the CDR3: TGTGCCAGCAGCTCCCAGGGTGGGGACACTGAAGCTTTCTTT.

The V and J genes are TRBV5-5 and TRBJ2-1, with 8 bases aligning to TRBD2. The germline V gene encodes CDR1 SGHKS and CDR2 YYEKEE (reference sequence). This CDR3 has 16 residues. Trimming took 3 bases from V and 7 from J; bases not matched to a gene: 12. The CDR3 nucleotides read TGTGCCAGCAGCTCCCCCCTAGGACTAGCTCGAAATGAGCAGTTCTTC. It codes for CASSSPLGLARNEQFF.

As to this clone: At one of its ends the junction is not consistent with the germline gene, which may arise from a read error. The chain recombines TRBV19 with TRBJ2-5; TRBD2 matches at 11 bases. CDR3 length: 14 residues. Germline values: CDR1 LNHDA, CDR2 SQIVND (reference sequence). Written as DNA, the CDR3 is TGTGCCAGTAGCATAGCGGGGGGGCAGGAGACCCAGTACTTC. Encoded protein: CASSIAGGQETQYF.